Sequencing of this T cell receptor beta chain was carried out in a study of blood T cell repertoires in COVID-19. Background on the study: Material from acute and convalescent COVID-19 was sourced from the United States, Italy and Spain.

The V segment lost 10 bases and the J segment 5 bases; nucleotides outside the gene matches: 12. The CDR3 has 17 residues. From germline, CDR1 is LNHDA and CDR2 SQIVND (reference sequence). Clones were sequenced by immunoSEQ multiplex PCR, and TCRdb holds only the in-frame ones, with some missing. Of about 380,000 clones in the sample, about 90% were seen once. The sequence was collected from a woman in her 30s who had recovered from COVID-19. The V gene is TRBV19, the J gene TRBJ2-2; TRBD2 matches 14 bases. Sequencing was done on a sample of PBMCs or T cells enriched from blood (not recorded which). CDR3 bases: TGTGCCACGGCCGGGACTAGCGGGAGTGTGGGGACCGGGGAGCTGTTTTTT. It encodes CATAGTSGSVGTGELFF.